This TCR beta chain was documented in a study of cytomegalovirus exposure and HLA in healthy donors. CDR1 is MNHNY, CDR2 SVGAGI, per germline (reference sequence). The CDR3 is made up of 11 amino acids. This PCR relied on a set of 60 Vbeta primers and 13 Jbeta primers. The protocol was immunoSEQ multiplex PCR, while the TCRdb copy is restricted to in-frame clones and leaves out a portion. Found here are around 170,000 clones, over 65% of them singletons; the top ten hold over 2%. When sampled, the donors appeared nominally healthy, though they likely had unrecorded immune exposures. A remark on this clone: One end of the junction fails to match germline, which may point to a read error.

This sequence originates from a man in his fifties or sixties in good health and CMV-seronegative. Material: PBMCs. The chain employs TRBV6-6 and TRBJ1-2; D is ambiguous. CDR3 loop: CASSHSVGYTF. DNA of the CDR3: TGTGCCAGCAGTCACTCCGTCGGCTACACCTTC.